Listed below are T cell receptor beta chains from one sample, sequenced in a study of chemoradiotherapy in HPV16-positive cancers. Using immunoSEQ multiplex PCR, the repertoire was profiled, and TCRdb retains in-frame clones only, with some absent. The data contain 9,500 to 15,000 clones, 60% to 80% of them singletons. Sampling was carried out from a patient who underwent chemoradiotherapy. Receptors were obtained from a human donor with HPV-associated anogenital cancer. Each CDR3 is given with its conserved first and last residue. The order of the fields is clone size, V gene, J gene, CDR3 protein. The listing skips clone size in some rows; elsewhere it reads once, few, many or a size class.

>-|TRBV7-8|TRBJ2-7
CASSSPSSGKSSYEQYF
>-|TRBV6-1|TRBJ2-7
CASNTTGTGSYEQYF
>-|TRBV18|TRBJ1-4
CASSPGGQPNEKLFF
>few|TRBV7-9|TRBJ2-7
CASSLAGTGLNEQYF
>-|TRBV5-4|TRBJ2-5
CASSPWGETQYF
>-|TRBV6-5|TRBJ2-7
CASSYSRSHEQYF
>few|TRBV7-9|TRBJ2-1
CASSLAGGHEQFF
>-|TRBV4-3|TRBJ2-1
CASSHVPSRQGIFYNEQFF
>-|TRBV7-9|TRBJ1-2
CASSLVPDRQEYGYTF
>-|TRBV5-1|TRBJ2-3
CASRKGSGGAGFSTDTQYF
>-|TRBV28|TRBJ2-3
CASSLGGATDTQYF
>-|TRBV7-9|TRBJ2-5
CASSPETSPKYF
>-|TRBV12-5|TRBJ2-7
CASGLARQGGHEQYF
>-|TRBV27|TRBJ2-3
CASSLFSNPDTQYF
>-|TRBV5-1|TRBJ1-2
CASSSQGQAYGYTF
>-|TRBV5-1|TRBJ2-5
CASSLLLDQETQYF
>few|TRBV19|TRBJ2-7
CASSIPRTSGRAVSYEQYF
>-|TRBV5-6|TRBJ2-7
CASSLAGVDEQYF
>-|TRBV5-1|TRBJ2-5
CASSSTGNPQETQYF
>-|TRBV2|TRBJ1-2
CASGRDRGKYGYTF
>-|TRBV28|TRBJ1-2
CASSLWTGGSYGYTF
>-|TRBV6-5|TRBJ1-2
CASSYTGSYGYTF
>-|TRBV28|TRBJ2-5
CASSSNLGTQYF
>-|TRBV28|TRBJ2-3
CASSFLSGRQRGKTDTQYF
>-|TRBV28|TRBJ2-2
CASSLDTGELFF
>-|TRBV6-5|TRBJ1-6
CASRAAGYNSPLHF
>-|TRBV4-3|TRBJ1-2
CASSQDRSYGYTF
>-|TRBV5-1|TRBJ2-3
CASSLAGRLVGDTQYF
>-|TRBV9|TRBJ1-2
CASSRDPPLFTIRDRGYGYTF
>few|TRBV6-5|TRBJ1-2
CASSKDRGNYGYTF
>-|TRBV5-1|TRBJ1-1
CASSLGLGTEAFF
>-|TRBV10-2|TRBJ2-7
CASSTHANPYEQYF
>-|TRBV4-1|TRBJ2-7
CASSQGRLGGNPYEQYF
>-|TRBV6-1|TRBJ2-5
CASKGSQETQYF
>-|TRBV9|TRBJ2-2
CASSVWGEVRTGELFF
>-|TRBV5-1|TRBJ1-2
CASSLEGGRDYGYTF
>-|TRBV4-1|TRBJ2-7
CASSPGQTFNEQYF
>-|TRBV5-1|TRBJ2-1
CASSLDVRGGGYEQFF
>-|TRBV19|TRBJ1-2
CASTLDRVYGYTF
>-|TRBV6-1|TRBJ2-1
CASSERGVGGYNEQFF
>once|TRBV5-4|TRBJ1-1
CASSRNRGGEAFF
>-|TRBV7-3|TRBJ2-2
CASSSNPGLAGEGGELFF
>-|TRBV30|TRBJ2-2
CAWSLTANTGELFF
>-|TRBV5-6|TRBJ2-1
CASRQTGTDYNEQFF
>-|TRBV2|TRBJ1-5
CASSEGLQGVRGNQPQHF